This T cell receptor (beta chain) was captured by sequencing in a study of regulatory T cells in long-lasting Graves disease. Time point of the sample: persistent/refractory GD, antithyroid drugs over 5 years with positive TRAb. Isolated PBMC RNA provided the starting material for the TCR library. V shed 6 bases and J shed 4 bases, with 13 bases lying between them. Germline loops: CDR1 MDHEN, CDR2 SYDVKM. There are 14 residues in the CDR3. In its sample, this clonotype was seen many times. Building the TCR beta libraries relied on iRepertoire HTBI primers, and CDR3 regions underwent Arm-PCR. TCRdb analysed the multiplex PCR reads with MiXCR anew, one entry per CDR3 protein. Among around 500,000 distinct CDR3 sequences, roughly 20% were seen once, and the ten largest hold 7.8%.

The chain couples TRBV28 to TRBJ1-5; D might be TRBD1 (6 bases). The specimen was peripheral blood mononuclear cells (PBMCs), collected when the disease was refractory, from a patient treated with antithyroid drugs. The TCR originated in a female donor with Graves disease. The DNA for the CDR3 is TGTGCCAGCAGCCAGGACAGACCGAATCAGCCCCAGCATTTT. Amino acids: CASSQDRPNQPQHF.